The source of this TCR beta chain is a study of cytomegalovirus exposure and HLA in healthy donors (dated by TCRdb to about 2017). Background on the whole study: In an earlier analysis of 550 to 750 of the donors, less than 350 Gb of sequence data and 90 million to 130 million unique TCR beta sequences from about 180 million T cells were reported. An early release covering 500 to 750 HLA-typed donors comprised about 310 gigabases of sequencing data and some 79 million unique TCR sequences. Among the roughly 390 genotyped donors, 81% belonged to the genetic ancestry cluster associated with self-reported Caucasian donors. The study was designed to test whether signatures of past pathogen exposure could be identified by cataloging public T cell receptors. Using immunosequencing, the study profiled T cell repertoires from around 680 subjects and related those repertoires to cytomegalovirus serostatus. In addition to the first cohort of several hundred subjects, a separate validation cohort of about 120 different subjects was used. To predict cytomegalovirus infection status, the study brought together high-throughput TCR immunosequencing, statistical association of individual TCRs with disease status, and machine learning. To study patterns of TCR occurrence, a later analysis re-analyzed previously published TCR beta repertoires from around 670 donors and added high-resolution HLA genotyping. Rather than drawing on any new phenotypic data, the later analysis identified candidate immune exposures from TCR beta sequences and the way those sequences occurred across donors. To decide whether each TCR beta V gene segment behaved as functional or pseudogenic, an earlier analysis of some 580 of the donors relied on high-throughput TCR beta sequencing. Donor age, sex, ethnicity and CMV serostatus were compiled together with the repertoire data. In a later genetic analysis, genome-wide SNP genotypes for about three fifths of the 666 donors were used, and that subset was treated as a discovery cohort. Every discovery cohort repertoire had been produced on one sequencing platform. Class I and class II HLA loci were covered by the typing at four-digit resolution. Typing coverage differed by locus: A, B, C, DRB1 and DQB1 were typed in roughly 620-630 donors, DQA1 in about 500, DPA1 in 600 to 610, and DPB1 in 400 to 480. About five DR-DQ haplotypes were treated as single units for association and clustering because of strong linkage in the cohort. Among almost 400 genotyped donors of the cohort, an average of approximately 240,000 unique TCR beta nucleotide sequences were sequenced per donor, roughly 20% of them non-productive.

The library was prepared using the immunoSEQ multiplex PCR assay. The multiplex PCR relied on a mix of 60 forward primers for TCR Vbeta segments and 13 reverse primers for TCR Jbeta segments. Amplification of the CDR3 region of rearranged TCR beta genes was performed with a multiplex PCR assay on genomic DNA. The amplified TCR beta libraries were sequenced on the Illumina HiSeq System as 87-base-pair reads. Regarding the original processing steps: Across the roughly 700 repertoires, a later analysis counted 75 million to 90 million unique TCR beta chains, around 10 million of which were shared by at least two donors. To remove PCR and sequencing errors, raw reads were error-corrected and collapsed into unique sequences using a nearest-neighbor algorithm that merged closely related sequences. Alignment of CDR3 sequences to IMGT reference sequences was used to assign V, D and J gene segments. For a sequence to be retained, a match of at least six nucleotides to both a V gene segment and a J gene segment was required. Rearrangements were classified as productive when the CDR3 lacked stop codons and remained in frame with V and J, and all other rearrangements were classified as non-productive. CDR3 was defined according to IMGT convention as the region running from the second conserved V-encoded cysteine to the conserved J-encoded phenylalanine. Sequences without an unambiguous match to a single V gene segment were excluded from the earlier analysis of over 500 of the donors. An earlier analysis of a few hundred of the donors classified V segments as functional when productive rearrangements were above 56.7% and as segregating when the standard deviation between donors was above 5%. A statistical classification framework was built to diagnose cytomegalovirus status from the catalog of TCR beta chain sequences. In a later analysis, TCR nucleotide sequences were compared against IMGT/GENE-DB human TR gene sequences so that V and J genes could be assigned. Using the TCRdist pipeline, a later analysis assigned CDR3 sequences along with most-parsimonious VDJ recombination scenarios. In a later analysis, each TCR beta chain was defined by its CDR3 amino acid sequence together with its V-gene family, and reads without a unique V-gene family were excluded. A later analysis removed 600 or so highly shared, low-generation-probability nucleotide sequences to deal with suspected cross-contamination and a sequencing artifact. In a later analysis, a clonal expansion index for each public chain was calculated from normalized within-repertoire ranks of inferred template counts. In a later analysis, generation probabilities were computed with a VDJ recombination model fitted to out-of-frame rearrangements, and the resulting probabilities were checked against IGoR. In a later analysis, TCR-TCR, TCR-HLA and TCR-CMV co-occurrence was scored with hypergeometric tests, and a repertoire-size bias correction was applied to TCR pairs. To estimate false discovery rates, a later analysis permuted the HLA or CMV assignments 20 times. In a later analysis, co-occurring TCRs were grouped with DBSCAN, and TCRdist sequence similarity was added when clustering was performed within HLA-allele-positive subsets. Co-occurrence clustering excluded repertoires with fewer than 30,000 or more than 120,000 public chains, plus five with anomalous nucleotide sharing. TCRdb re-hosts the immuneACCESS table, in-frame sequences only. Its copies lack some clones; in the studies checked, an unresolved V gene accounts for under half of them, and the cause for the rest is not known. That table gives V, J and clone size, and the DNA gave D and trimming. The sample table lists 100,000 to 150,000 clones, 77% of them with a count of one. The ten largest make up 0.8% to 0.95% of the sample.

On this clone itself: Its antigen remains undetermined. It has no much larger one-base neighbor in the sample; base qualities were not kept.

Study-wide findings and limitations: In a later analysis, HLA-associated TCR beta chains were found to be more clonally expanded and to have lower generation probabilities than equally common non-associated chains. The study gave a list of some 150 TCR beta chains associated with cytomegalovirus. A later analysis found that most CMV-associated TCR beta chains appeared HLA-restricted, with HLA associations seemingly driven largely by CMV exposure. Most TCR sequences were observed very rarely across donors, whereas some public TCRs were present in many individuals. In both the original and validation cohorts, the classifier was reported to diagnose cytomegalovirus status with high specificity and sensitivity. An association between a missense DCLRE1C variant and V-gene and J-gene trimming of TCR beta chains was found in a later genetic analysis and replicated in an independent cohort. Specific HLA alleles were associated with 15,000 to 20,000 TCR beta sequences at a false discovery rate of 0.05 in a later analysis. According to a later analysis, TCR association rates differed among HLA loci, with DRB1 alleles showing the most associated TCRs and HLA-C alleles showing the fewest. In this cohort, only TCR beta chains were sequenced, and detectable features were limited by the absence of alpha or paired-chain data. In vitro tests confirmed that three of the cytomegalovirus-associated TCR beta chains recognize cytomegalovirus antigens. Linkage disequilibrium might explain the correlated functional status among segregating V segments, but an unknown experimental factor could not be excluded. Sequencing depth was assumed to be roughly uniform across donors in the presence/absence analyses, though that assumption may not hold. The only immune exposure information available for the cohort was CMV serostatus. According to the authors, the approach could potentially be generalized to other disease states and immunological phenotypes. When HLA alleles, especially DR and DQ, strongly co-occurred, TCR associations were difficult to assign to individual alleles. Because HLA typing was unavailable for some donors at each locus, only the typed subset was used in association tests. In a later genetic analysis, fewer N-insertions in productive TCRs were reported among donors in an Asian-associated ancestry cluster than the 666-donor mean. The sequencing pipeline was judged likely to have produced a cluster of highly shared sequence variants as a technical artifact. An earlier analysis of roughly 570 of the donors showed that most TCR beta V segments appeared in productive rearrangements either about 90% or about 30% of the time, which broadly matched IMGT annotations. A further reported finding was that TCR beta sequences accurately predicted the HLA-A and HLA-B alleles for most subjects in the first cohort. A later analysis reported that several top co-occurrence clusters appeared linked to parvovirus B19, influenza, CMV and Epstein-Barr virus. Because counts were too low, more than 15 rarely observed V segments, including chromosome 9 orphons, were left out of the earlier analysis of about 620 of the donors.

In total, roughly 670 healthy bone marrow donors made up the cohort. All cohort members were sampled while nominally healthy, although unrecorded immune exposures were likely present. The donor tested CMV seronegative, placing the donor among the roughly 340 seronegative members of the cohort. A peripheral blood sample was provided by each donor, and peripheral blood mononuclear cells were used for TCR beta sequencing. The Qiagen DNeasy Blood Extraction Kit was used to extract genomic DNA from the blood cell samples. This clonotype was obtained from a woman aged 60-75 years in good health and CMV-seronegative. Sequencing used PBMCs.

The nucleotide sequence reads as follows: TGTGCCAGTAGTCCTAGACAGGGCCAATGGAACACTGAAGCTTTCTTT. It translates as CASSPRQGQWNTEAFF. The chain couples TRBV19 to TRBJ1-1; 7 central nucleotides agree with TRBD1. The CDR3 covers 16 residues, taking in both the cysteine and the phenylalanine. Left in the record is the CDR3 DNA by itself, 48 bases read in frame from the first base. Trimming takes 5 bases off V and 1 base off J; junction bases not matched to a gene: 10. The CDR1 and CDR2 encoded by the germline V gene (reference sequence) are LNHDA and SQIVND.